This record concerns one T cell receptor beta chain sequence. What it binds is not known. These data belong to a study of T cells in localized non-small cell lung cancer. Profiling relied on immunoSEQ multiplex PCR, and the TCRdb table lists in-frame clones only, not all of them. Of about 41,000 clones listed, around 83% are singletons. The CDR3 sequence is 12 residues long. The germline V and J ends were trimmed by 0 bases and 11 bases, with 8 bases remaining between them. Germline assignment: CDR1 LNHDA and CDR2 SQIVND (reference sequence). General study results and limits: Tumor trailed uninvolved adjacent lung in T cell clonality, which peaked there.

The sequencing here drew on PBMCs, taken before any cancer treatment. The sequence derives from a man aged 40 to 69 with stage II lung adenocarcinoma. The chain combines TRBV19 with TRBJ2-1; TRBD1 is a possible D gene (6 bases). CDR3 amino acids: CASSIDRGQQFF. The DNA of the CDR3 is TGTGCCAGTAGTATAGACAGGGGTCAGCAGTTCTTC.